This T cell receptor (beta chain) was captured by sequencing in a study of cytomegalovirus exposure and HLA in healthy donors. Germline values: CDR1 SNHLY, CDR2 FYNNEI. CDR3 size: 18 residues. V shed 7 bases and J shed 5 bases, with 27 bases lying between them. Findings and caveats of the study: Clonal expansion, a later analysis showed, was greater in HLA-associated TCR beta chains than in equally common others. Most TCR sequences were uncommon, yet certain public TCRs appeared in many donors. Common viral pathogens seemed, in a later analysis, to connect with several of the most significant clusters.

About this clone: Its antigen remains unidentified.

The primer mix had 60 Vbeta and 13 Jbeta primers. Some clones are missing from TCRdb's copy, which holds only in-frame ones; the method was immunoSEQ multiplex PCR. The sample has around 100,000 clones, approximately 81% seen once; the top ten hold roughly an eighth. This chain joins TRBV2 and TRBJ2-1; D is undetermined. This TCR came from a male donor in good health and CMV-seropositive. The sample taken for sequencing was PBMCs. In DNA, the CDR3 is TGTGCCAGCAACTTTTTTTCGGCGGTTCCTTCTCGAAACAATGAGCAGTTCTTC. Protein product: CASNFFSAVPSRNNEQFF.